Given below is one T cell receptor beta chain in context. This sample was included in a study of blood T cell repertoires in COVID-19. TCRdb keeps only in-frame clones here, not all; method: immunoSEQ multiplex PCR. The sample records over 300,000 clones, about 90% being singletons. Trimming pared 4 bases from V and 5 bases from J, leaving 11 bases between. The CDR3 has 13 residues. Germline CDR1 reads MNHEY; CDR2 reads SMNVEV (reference sequence). This sequence was found in a woman in her thirties who had recovered from COVID-19. Sequencing used PBMCs or T cells enriched from blood (not recorded which). This chain uses TRBV27 with TRBJ2-5, with a weak D call TRBD1 (5 bases). As DNA, the CDR3 is TGTGCCAGCAGTTCCCAGGGTTACGAGACCCAGTACTTC. Amino acids: CASSSQGYETQYF.